These 24 T cell receptor beta chains were all obtained from the same sample, sequenced in a study of Ad26.COV2.S vaccination and SARS-CoV-2 variants. Here immunoSEQ multiplex PCR was the method, and the copy in TCRdb shows in-frame clones only, minus some. The repertoire has about 350,000 clones, approximately 86% of them found once; the top ten carry approximately 11%. Noted treatment: around 19 received Ad26.COV2.S at low or high dose, single or two shots; roughly five received placebo; per-sample allocation not given. The samples were gathered on day 63 after the first injection of vaccine or placebo. Sequencing was performed on peripheral blood, taken in a trial of Ad26.COV2.S vaccine versus placebo. These receptors were obtained from a person between 18 and 65 years old who received the Ad26.COV2.S COVID-19 vaccine or a placebo.

This chain joins TRBV19 and TRBJ1-2, with D unclear. Germline V gene sequence: CDR1 LNHDA, CDR2 SQIVND (reference sequence). V gave up 6 bases and J gave up 4 bases, with 9 bases separating them. This CDR3 is 12 amino acids long. The CDR3 region is CASSTGGYGYTF. In DNA, the CDR3 is TGTGCCAGTAGCACGGGCGGCTATGGCTACACCTTC.

The CDR3 DNA follows: TGTGCCAGCAGCTTTAGCGGGAGGGTAAATGAGCAGTTCTTC. Translated: CASSFSGRVNEQFF. The V gene is TRBV7-2, the J gene TRBJ2-1, with 11 bases that match TRBD2. With V trimmed by 3 bases and J by 7 bases, 2 bases remained unmatched. The CDR3 has 14 residues. Germline CDR1 SGHTA, CDR2 FQGNSA. The variable domain in full, with the rest retrieved from reference TRBV7-2 and TRBJ2-1, is GAGVSQSPSNKVTEKGKDVELRCDPISGHTALYWYRQSLGQGLEFLIYFQGNSAPDKSGLPSDRFSAERTGGSVSTLTIQRTQQEDSAVYLCASSFSGRVNEQFFGPGTRLTVL.

The J gene is TRBJ1-4, the V gene TRBV5-1; unclear D gene. Germline V gene data show CDR1 as SGHRS and CDR2 as YFSETQ. The CDR3 is 14 residues long. Trimming cost V 4 bases and J 0 bases, with 7 bases left between them. In nucleotides, the CDR3 is TGCGCCAGCAGCCCGGGGTCAACTAATGAAAAACTGTTTTTT. It yields the protein CASSPGSTNEKLFF.

This rearrangement joins TRBV6-2 or TRBV6-3 to TRBJ2-7, with 9 bases that match TRBD1. CDR1 is MNHEY, CDR2 SVGEGT, per germline. Trimming at V came to 3 bases and at J to 11 bases, leaving 14 bases not matched to a gene. The CDR3 length is 15 residues. The CDR3: CASSYQGDRAEGKYF. CDR3 DNA: TGTGCCAGCAGTTATCAGGGGGACAGGGCGGAAGGAAAGTACTTC.

The chain combines TRBV19 with TRBJ2-2; 9 nucleotides match TRBD1. Trimming took 3 bases from V and 3 from J; bases not matched to a gene: 8. The CDR3 extends over 17 amino acids. Germline V CDR1 and CDR2: LNHDA, SQIVND (reference sequence). This CDR3 is CASSIIGGQGDTGELFF. The DNA of the CDR3 is TGTGCCAGTAGTATTATTGGGGGACAGGGCGACACCGGGGAGCTGTTTTTT.

The chain combines TRBV12-3 or TRBV12-4 with TRBJ1-2, with D unclear. The V and J ends lost 2 bases and 8 bases respectively, with 9 bases between them. This CDR3 has 12 residues. CDR3: CASSLTLEGYTF. CDR3 sequence (DNA): TGTGCCAGCAGTTTAACTCTTGAGGGCTACACCTTC.

The rearrangement links TRBV5-1 to TRBJ2-3; 8 bases align to TRBD2. Germline V lookup: CDR1 SGHRS, CDR2 YFSETQ. V shed 1 base and J 0 bases; nucleotides not matched to a gene: 7. This CDR3 spans 17 amino acids. The CDR3 here is CASSLNPAGASTDTQYF. Here the CDR3 DNA reads TGCGCCAGCAGCTTGAACCCAGCGGGGGCGAGCACAGATACGCAGTATTTT. Supplemented by reference TRBV5-1 and TRBJ2-3, the full variable domain reads KAGVTQTPRYLIKTRGQQVTLSCSPISGHRSVSWYQQTPGQGLQFLFEYFSETQRNKGNFPGRFSGRQFSNSRSEMNVSTLELGDSALYLCASSLNPAGASTDTQYFGPGTRLTVL.

This clone has at least ten counts. The chain carries TRBV28 and TRBJ2-7, with D perhaps matching TRBD2 (6 bases). CDR1 and CDR2 (germline): MDHEN, SYDVKM. The germline V and J ends were trimmed by 2 bases and 7 bases, with 15 bases remaining between them. The CDR3 consists of 14 residues. CDR3 in DNA: TGTGCCAGCAGTTTAAACGGGAGAAGTGGTGAGCAGTACTTC. Protein sequence: CASSLNGRSGEQYF. The entire variable domain, with the rest obtained from reference TRBV28 and TRBJ2-7, is as follows: DVKVTQSSRYLVKRTGEKVFLECVQDMDHENMFWYRQDPGLGLRLIYFSYDVKMKEKGDIPEGYSVSREKKERFSLILESASTNQTSMYLCASSLNGRSGEQYFGPGTRLTVT.

This CDR3 reads CASSLGVQGAFF. In DNA, the CDR3 is TGTGCCAGCAGCTTGGGCGTTCAGGGAGCTTTCTTT. The chain employs TRBV5-6 and TRBJ1-1, with D possibly TRBD1 on 5 matching bases. The CDR3 is 12 amino acids. Trimming took 0 bases from V and 10 from J, leaving 10 bases between them. Germline CDR1 and CDR2: SGHDT and YYEEEE.

The chain uses TRBV6-5 and TRBJ1-3; no clear D. Looked up from germline, CDR1 is MNHEY and CDR2 is SVGAGI. The V and J ends lost 7 bases and 1 base respectively, with 11 bases between them. The CDR3 is made up of 14 amino acids. CDR3 protein: CASTTSGSGNTIYF. CDR3 DNA sequence: TGTGCCAGCACCACGAGCGGGTCTGGAAACACCATATATTTT.

The rearrangement joins TRBV18 to TRBJ1-4; D is possibly TRBD1 (5 bases). Trimming removed 1 base at V and 6 bases at J, with 9 bases between. The CDR3 runs 14 residues. Germline V gene sequence: CDR1 KGHSH, CDR2 LQKENI. Written as DNA, the CDR3 is TGTGCCAGCTCACCACGACAGCAAGATGAAAAACTGTTTTTT. This translates into CASSPRQQDEKLFF.

In this sample, this clone turned up once. V is TRBV9 and J is TRBJ2-1; 7 nucleotides line up with TRBD1. Germline assignment: CDR1 SGDLS and CDR2 YYNGEE. The CDR3 is 15 residues long. V was clipped by 7 bases and J by 7 bases; unmatched bases: 14. The CDR3 sequence: CASGQGGHRVNEQFF. Written as DNA, the CDR3 is TGTGCCAGCGGACAAGGGGGCCACAGAGTGAATGAGCAGTTCTTC.

J is TRBJ2-1 and V is TRBV5-1; D not certain. The CDR3 is made up of 12 amino acids. The V gene's germline CDR1 is SGHRS and CDR2 YFSETQ. V shed 4 bases and J shed 5 bases, with 7 bases lying between them. CDR3 sequence reads: CASSIGNNEQFF. The CDR3 DNA reads as TGCGCCAGCAGCATTGGAAACAATGAGCAGTTCTTC.

The V call is TRBV29-1, the J call TRBJ2-2; TRBD1 matches at 9 bases. The CDR3 runs 18 residues. Germline V lookup: CDR1 SQVTM, CDR2 ANQGSEA. V was clipped by 8 bases and J by 0 bases; unmatched bases: 16. The CDR3 DNA follows: TGCAGCACCATGGACAGGGGATTGATGCGTACGAACACCGGGGAGCTGTTTTTT. It encodes CSTMDRGLMRTNTGELFF.

CDR3 DNA: TGTGCCACCAGTGACTCTAGCGGGAGCAGATACAATGAGCAGTTCTTC. It codes for CATSDSSGSRYNEQFF. The chain employs TRBV24-1 and TRBJ2-1; 10 bases line up with TRBD2. The V gene's germline CDR1 is KGHDR and CDR2 SFDVKD. The trim removed 4 bases at V and 4 bases at J, leaving 6 bases unmatched. This CDR3 spans 16 amino acids.

The chain joins TRBV28 to TRBJ1-5, with D hard to call. The CDR3 has 14 residues. Trimming shortened V by 2 bases and J by 4 bases, and 9 bases separated the two germline ends. The germline CDR1 and CDR2 sequences are MDHEN and SYDVKM. CDR3 DNA sequence: TGTGCCAGCAGTTTAGACAATTGGAATCAGCCCCAGCATTTT. This translates into CASSLDNWNQPQHF.

V is TRBV9 and J is TRBJ2-1; D is perhaps TRBD1 (5 bases). This CDR3 has 14 residues. Germline V gene sequence: CDR1 SGDLS, CDR2 YYNGEE. Trimming cost V 3 bases and J 0 bases, with 7 bases left between them. The CDR3 loop is CASSGTLSYNEQFF. The CDR3 DNA sequence: TGTGCCAGCAGCGGGACACTCTCCTACAATGAGCAGTTCTTC. Full variable domain (rest looked up from reference TRBV9 and TRBJ2-1): DSGVTQTPKHLITATGQRVTLRCSPRSGDLSVYWYQQSLDQGLQFLIQYYNGEERAKGNILERFSAQQFPDLHSELNLSSLELGDSALYFCASSGTLSYNEQFFGPGTRLTVL.

The rearrangement uses TRBV12-3 or TRBV12-4 and TRBJ2-1; D gene ambiguous. This CDR3 region has 13 residues. The V gene lost 0 bases and the J gene lost 7 bases, with 7 bases spanning the gap. The CDR3 region has the DNA TGTGCCAGCAGTTTAGCGAACCTAAATGAGCAGTTCTTC. Protein: CASSLANLNEQFF.

This chain joins TRBV6-2 or TRBV6-3 and TRBJ2-5, with TRBD2 matching 10 bases. Germline CDR1 and CDR2: MNHEY and SVGEGT. V lost 5 bases, J lost 0 bases, and 3 bases stayed unmatched. The CDR3 length is 15 residues. CDR3 region: CASSGLAEYQETQYF. The CDR3, as DNA: TGTGCCAGCAGTGGACTAGCGGAGTACCAAGAGACCCAGTACTTC.

The chain links TRBV4-3 to TRBJ1-6, with D hard to call. Between the trimmed V and J ends, which lost 4 bases and 10 bases, there was a span of 14 bases. Germline V CDR1 and CDR2: LGHNA, YSLEER. The CDR3 covers 14 residues. This chain's CDR3 is CASSPYPEESPLHF. DNA of the CDR3: TGCGCCAGCAGCCCGTATCCCGAGGAATCACCCCTCCACTTT.

The genes are TRBV24-1 and TRBJ2-6, with a tentative D call TRBD1 (5 bases). The V gene lost 6 bases and the J gene lost 1 base, with 12 bases spanning the gap. Germline CDR1 is KGHDR and CDR2 is SFDVKD. The CDR3 covers 16 residues. The CDR3 protein is CATSTTAPSGANVLTF. In nucleotides, the CDR3 is TGTGCCACCAGTACGACAGCTCCTTCTGGGGCCAACGTCCTGACTTTC.

This clone was observed once. V gene TRBV27 combines with J gene TRBJ1-2; no reliable D call. The germline V gene has CDR1 MNHEY and CDR2 SMNVEV (reference sequence). The length of the CDR3 is 15 residues. The V end was cut by 6 bases, the J end by 5 bases, with 19 bases between. As DNA, the CDR3 is TGTGCCAGCAGCCTACGTCCCGGGAACATTTATGGCTACACCTTC. This codes for CASSLRPGNIYGYTF.

J is TRBJ1-5 and V is TRBV28, with D tentatively TRBD1 (5 bases). This CDR3 has 10 residues. Germline CDR1 reads MDHEN; CDR2 reads SYDVKM. CDR3 region: CAGGNQPQHF. The CDR3 DNA follows: TGTGCAGGGGGCAATCAGCCCCAGCATTTT. The full variable domain, completed using reference TRBV28 and TRBJ1-5, is DVKVTQSSRYLVKRTGEKVFLECVQDMDHENMFWYRQDPGLGLRLIYFSYDVKMKEKGDIPEGYSVSREKKERFSLILESASTNQTSMYLCAGGNQPQHFGDGTRLSIL.

The V gene is TRBV28, the J gene TRBJ1-1; D uncertain. The CDR3 contains 13 residues. CDR1 and CDR2 from the germline V gene are MDHEN and SYDVKM. V lost 3 bases and J lost 0, with 5 bases in between. CDR3 sequence reads: CASSFVLNTEAFF. In DNA form, the CDR3 reads TGTGCCAGCAGTTTTGTACTGAACACTGAAGCTTTCTTT.